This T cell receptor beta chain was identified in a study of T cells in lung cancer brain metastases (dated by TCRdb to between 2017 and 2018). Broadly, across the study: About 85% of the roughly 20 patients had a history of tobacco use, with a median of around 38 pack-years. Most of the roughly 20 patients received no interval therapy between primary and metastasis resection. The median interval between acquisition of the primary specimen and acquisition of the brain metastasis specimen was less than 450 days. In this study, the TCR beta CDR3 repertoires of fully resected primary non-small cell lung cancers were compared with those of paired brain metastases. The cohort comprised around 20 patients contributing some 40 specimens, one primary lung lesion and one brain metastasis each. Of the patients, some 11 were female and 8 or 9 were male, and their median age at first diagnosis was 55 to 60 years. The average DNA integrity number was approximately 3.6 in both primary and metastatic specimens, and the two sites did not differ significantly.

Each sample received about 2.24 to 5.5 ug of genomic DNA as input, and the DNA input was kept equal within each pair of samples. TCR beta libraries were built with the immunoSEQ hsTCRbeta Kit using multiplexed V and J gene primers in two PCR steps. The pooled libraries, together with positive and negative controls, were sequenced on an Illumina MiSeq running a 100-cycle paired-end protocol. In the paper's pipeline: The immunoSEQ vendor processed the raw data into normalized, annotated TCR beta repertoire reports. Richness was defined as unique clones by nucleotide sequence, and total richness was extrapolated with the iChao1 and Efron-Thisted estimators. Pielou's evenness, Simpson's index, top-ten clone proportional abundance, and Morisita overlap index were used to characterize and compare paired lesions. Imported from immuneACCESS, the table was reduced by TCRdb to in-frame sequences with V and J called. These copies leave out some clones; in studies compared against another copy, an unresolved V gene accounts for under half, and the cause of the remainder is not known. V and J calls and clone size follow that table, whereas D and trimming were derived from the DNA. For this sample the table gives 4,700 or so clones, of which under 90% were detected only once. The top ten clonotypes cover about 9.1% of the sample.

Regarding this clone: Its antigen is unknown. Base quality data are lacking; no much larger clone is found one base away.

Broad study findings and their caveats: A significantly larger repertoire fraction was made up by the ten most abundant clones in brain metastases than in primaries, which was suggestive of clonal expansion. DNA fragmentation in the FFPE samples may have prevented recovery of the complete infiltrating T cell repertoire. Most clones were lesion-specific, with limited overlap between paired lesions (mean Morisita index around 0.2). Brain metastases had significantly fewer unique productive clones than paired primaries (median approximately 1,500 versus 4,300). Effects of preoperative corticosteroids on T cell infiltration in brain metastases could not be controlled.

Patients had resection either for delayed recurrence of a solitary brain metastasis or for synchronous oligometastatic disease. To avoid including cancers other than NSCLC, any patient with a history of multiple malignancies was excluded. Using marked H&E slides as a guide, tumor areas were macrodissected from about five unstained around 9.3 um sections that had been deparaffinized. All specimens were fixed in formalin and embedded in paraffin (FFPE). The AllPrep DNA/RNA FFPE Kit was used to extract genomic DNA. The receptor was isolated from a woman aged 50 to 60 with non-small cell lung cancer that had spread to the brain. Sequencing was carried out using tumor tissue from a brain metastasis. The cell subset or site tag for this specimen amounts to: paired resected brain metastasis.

The sequenced DNA: TGCGCCAGCAGCCAGGAAAGACAGGGGGCAAGATATGGCTACACCTTC. The resulting protein is CASSQERQGARYGYTF. The sequence links TRBV4-3 to TRBJ1-2, and 10 junction bases match TRBD1. V has 3 bases trimmed and J has 5 bases trimmed; junction bases matching no gene number 9. From the cysteine up to the phenylalanine, the CDR3 has a length of 16 residues. Just CDR3 DNA is preserved here, 48 bases in frame from base 1. According to the germline V gene, CDR1 reads LGHNA and CDR2 reads YSLEER.